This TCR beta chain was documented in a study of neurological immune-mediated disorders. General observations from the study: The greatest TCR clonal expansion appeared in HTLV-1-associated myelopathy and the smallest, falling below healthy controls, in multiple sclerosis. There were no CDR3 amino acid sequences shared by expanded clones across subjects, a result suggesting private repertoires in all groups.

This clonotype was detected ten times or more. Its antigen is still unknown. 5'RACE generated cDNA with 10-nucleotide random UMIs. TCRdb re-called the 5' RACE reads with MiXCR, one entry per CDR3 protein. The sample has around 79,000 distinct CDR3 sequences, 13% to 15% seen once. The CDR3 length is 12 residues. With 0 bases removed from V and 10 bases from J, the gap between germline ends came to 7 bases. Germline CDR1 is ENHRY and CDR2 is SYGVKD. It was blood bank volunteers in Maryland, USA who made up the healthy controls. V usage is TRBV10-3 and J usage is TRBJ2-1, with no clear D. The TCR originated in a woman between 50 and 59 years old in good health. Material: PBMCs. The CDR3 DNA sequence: TGTGCCATCAGTGAGTCTCACCGGGAGCAGTTCTTC. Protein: CAISESHREQFF.